The 28 T cell receptor beta chains below all came from one sample that was sequenced in a study of blood T cell repertoires in COVID-19. Assay: immunoSEQ multiplex PCR; the TCRdb copy retains only in-frame clones and omits some. The sample includes around 360,000 clones, roughly 90% of them seen just once. Sequencing was done on a sample of PBMCs or T cells enriched from blood (not recorded which). These receptors were collected from a woman under 40 who had recovered from COVID-19.

This chain connects TRBV6-5 to TRBJ2-7; D ambiguous. Trimming cost V 2 bases and J 0 bases, with 11 bases left between them. Germline assignment: CDR1 MNHEY and CDR2 SVGAGI. This CDR3 has 15 residues. In DNA form, the CDR3 reads TGTGCCAGCAGTTACGATCCACTGCCCTCCTACGAGCAGTACTTC. Translated: CASSYDPLPSYEQYF.

The CDR3: CASDGLAGLREQFF. CDR3 in DNA: TGTGCCAGCGACGGACTAGCGGGGCTGAGGGAGCAGTTCTTC. V and J are TRBV6-5 and TRBJ2-1, with 12 bases that match TRBD2. V dropped 8 bases and J dropped 10; count of bases not matched to a gene: 9. This CDR3 has 14 amino acids. Per germline, CDR1 MNHEY and CDR2 SVGAGI.

This clone occurred a few times. The identical CDR3 is also encoded by other nucleotide sequences in the sample. The chain employs TRBV5-1 and TRBJ2-7; a possible D gene is TRBD1 (5 bases). Germline V gives CDR1 SGHRS, CDR2 YFSETQ. There are 13 residues in the CDR3. Trimming cost V 4 bases and J 2 bases, with 10 bases left between them. Written as DNA, the CDR3 is TGCGCCAGCAGCCTCGACAGAGCCTACGAGCAGTACTTC. It yields the protein CASSLDRAYEQYF.

This chain uses TRBV3-1 (or the pseudogene TRBV3-2) with TRBJ1-3; D not resolved. V was pared by 0 bases and J by 8 bases, with 5 bases between. CDR3 length equals 12 residues. From germline, CDR1 is LGHDT and CDR2 YNNKEL (reference sequence). This CDR3 is CASSQDGHTIYF. Here the CDR3 DNA reads TGTGCCAGCAGCCAAGATGGGCACACCATATATTTT.

The rearrangement uses TRBV4-1 and TRBJ2-5, with D possibly being TRBD2 (5 bases). Germline V CDR1 and CDR2: MGHRA, YSYEKL. V lost 0 bases to trimming and J lost 3 bases, with 14 bases between them. CDR3 size: 16 residues. CDR3 in amino acids: CASSQESRAREETQYF. CDR3 coding DNA: TGCGCCAGCAGCCAAGAATCGCGGGCGCGCGAAGAGACCCAGTACTTC.

V gene TRBV5-1 combines with J gene TRBJ1-2; 7 bases agree with TRBD1. Germline V gene lookup returns CDR1 SGHRS and CDR2 YFSETQ. Unmatched junction bases numbered 10, after V lost 4 bases and J lost 1 base. The CDR3 has 16 amino acids. CDR3 in DNA: TGCGCCAGCAGCGGTGGCGTACGACAGGGTAACTATGGCTACACCTTC. Amino acid sequence: CASSGGVRQGNYGYTF.

The chain recombines TRBV6-5 with TRBJ1-1; D is undetermined. The CDR3 length is 10 residues. The V and J ends lost 8 bases and 3 bases respectively, with 4 bases between them. CDR1 MNHEY and CDR2 SVGAGI come from the germline V gene. In nucleotides, the CDR3 is TGTGCCAGCGGCCACACTGAAGCTTTCTTT. It specifies CASGHTEAFF.

This clone was recorded only once. The rearrangement joins TRBV5-1 to TRBJ1-1; D is perhaps TRBD1 (5 bases). Germline V gene lookup returns CDR1 SGHRS and CDR2 YFSETQ. CDR3 length: 12 amino acids. Trimming stripped 1 base from V and 9 bases from J, with 10 bases between. CDR3 DNA: TGCGCCAGCAGCTTGTCGGGGGGAAAAGCTTTCTTT. It encodes CASSLSGGKAFF.

This clone was counted only a few times. This chain joins TRBV30 and TRBJ2-3, with TRBD1 as a possible D gene (6 bases). This CDR3 is 17 amino acids long. V was trimmed by 3 bases and J by 0 bases, leaving 19 bases between them. CDR1 is GTSNPN, CDR2 SVGIG, per germline (reference sequence). The CDR3 DNA is TGTGCCTGGAGCGTTCCTCGGGACACCAGGAGCACAGATACGCAGTATTTT. Its translation is CAWSVPRDTRSTDTQYF.

The chain links TRBV12-3 or TRBV12-4 to TRBJ1-2, with 8 bases lining up with TRBD1. The CDR3 runs to 12 residues. V dropped 10 bases and J dropped 7; count of bases not matched to a gene: 8. The DNA for the CDR3 is TGTGCCACAAAACCAGGGGGCGGTGGCTACACCTTC. It codes for CATKPGGGGYTF.

The chain combines TRBV12-3 or TRBV12-4 with TRBJ2-7; 8 bases line up with TRBD1. This CDR3 region has 13 residues. With 4 bases clipped from V and 6 bases from J, the junction kept 5 bases outside the gene matches. The CDR3: CASSSGQVPEQYF. The CDR3 nucleotides are TGTGCCAGCAGTTCGGGACAGGTCCCCGAGCAGTACTTC.

The genes are TRBV5-1 and TRBJ1-1, with a weak D call TRBD1 (5 bases). V lost 4 bases, J lost 8 bases, and 21 bases lay in between. Germline values: CDR1 SGHRS, CDR2 YFSETQ. The CDR3 is 15 amino acids. Here the CDR3 DNA reads TGCGCCAGCAGCGTTCAGGGTGAAGTAGGGTCGGAAGCTTTCTTT. Protein: CASSVQGEVGSEAFF.

Regarding this clone: The germline gene is not matched at one end of the junction; a read error may be the cause. This chain connects TRBV28 to TRBJ2-1; possible D gene TRBD1, 6 bases. Germline assignment: CDR1 MDHEN and CDR2 SYDVKM. The CDR3 has 13 amino acids. CDR3 DNA sequence: TGTGCCAGCAGGGAACAGGGCTACGATGAGCAGTTCTTC. Residues: CASREQGYDEQFF.

The chain is built from TRBV5-4 and TRBJ2-5, with 7 bases that match TRBD2. The CDR3 is made up of 14 amino acids. The germline V gene encodes CDR1 SGHNT and CDR2 YYREEE (reference sequence). V gave up 1 base and J gave up 4 bases; unmatched junction bases: 4. This chain's CDR3 is CASSLRPGGETQYF. In DNA form, the CDR3 reads TGTGCCAGCAGCTTGAGGCCGGGGGGAGAGACCCAGTACTTC.

The gene calls are TRBV6-5 and TRBJ1-2, with no clear D. Deletions cut 0 bases from V and 3 bases from J, with 5 bases between. The CDR3 has 13 residues. The germline V gene has CDR1 MNHEY and CDR2 SVGAGI. CDR3 sequence reads: CASSYSSYYGYTF. CDR3 DNA sequence: TGTGCCAGCAGTTACTCGTCATACTATGGCTACACCTTC.

This chain uses TRBV28 with TRBJ2-7, with 10 nucleotides matching TRBD2. Per germline, CDR1 MDHEN and CDR2 SYDVKM. V was clipped by 5 bases and J by 7 bases; unmatched bases: 8. The CDR3 has 14 residues. CDR3 nucleotide sequence: TGTGCCAGCAGTCCCCTAGCGGGAGCGGGGGAGCAGTACTTC. Its translation is CASSPLAGAGEQYF.

The chain carries TRBV19 and TRBJ2-2, with 11 nucleotides matching TRBD2. V was clipped by 2 bases and J by 6 bases; unmatched bases: 2. Germline assignment: CDR1 LNHDA and CDR2 SQIVND (reference sequence). There are 15 residues in the CDR3. In nucleotides, the CDR3 is TGTGCCAGTAGTATAAGGACTAGCGGGTCCGGGGAGCTGTTTTTT. This sequence encodes CASSIRTSGSGELFF. The full variable domain, with the rest looked up from reference TRBV19 and TRBJ2-2, is DGGITQSPKYLFRKEGQNVTLSCEQNLNHDAMYWYRQDPGQGLRLIYYSQIVNDFQKGDIAEGYSVSREKKESFPLTVTSAQKNPTAFYLCASSIRTSGSGELFFGEGSRLTVL.

The chain carries TRBV7-8 and TRBJ1-5; weak D call: TRBD1 (6 bases). The CDR3 is 15 amino acids. V was trimmed by 1 base and J by 7 bases, leaving 14 bases between them. Germline lookup yields CDR1 SGHVS and CDR2 FQNEAQ. The CDR3 spells CASSLEWGPGQPQHF. CDR3 coding DNA: TGTGCCAGCAGCTTAGAGTGGGGGCCAGGGCAGCCCCAGCATTTT.

This rearrangement joins TRBV6-5 to TRBJ2-7, with D possibly matching TRBD1 (5 bases). Looked up from germline, CDR1 is MNHEY and CDR2 is SVGAGI. The CDR3 has 15 amino acids. V lost 0 bases, J lost 6 bases, and 15 bases lay in between. This chain's CDR3 is CASSYSSRDLGEQYF. CDR3 DNA sequence: TGTGCCAGCAGTTACTCGTCCAGGGATTTGGGCGAGCAGTACTTC.

The sample holds a few counts of this clone. The V call is TRBV12-5, the J call TRBJ1-6; D perhaps matches TRBD1 (6 bases). The CDR3 length is 14 residues. Germline assignment: CDR1 LGHNT and CDR2 FRNRAP. Trimming took 3 bases from V and 6 from J, leaving 9 bases between them. As DNA, the CDR3 is TGTGCTAGTGGTTTCGGACAGCTTAATTCACCCCTCCACTTT. This sequence encodes CASGFGQLNSPLHF.

The chain combines TRBV19 with TRBJ1-2; TRBD1 aligns across 8 bases. CDR1 LNHDA and CDR2 SQIVND come from the germline V gene (reference sequence). The V gene end was trimmed by 4 bases and the J gene end by 3 bases; junction bases not matched to a gene: 4. CDR3 size: 14 residues. The CDR3 DNA is TGTGCCAGTAGTACAAGACAGGGGCACTATGGCTACACCTTC. Its translation: CASSTRQGHYGYTF.

The chain carries TRBV3-1 (or the pseudogene TRBV3-2) and TRBJ1-2, with D tentatively TRBD1 (5 bases). V lost 0 bases and J 1 base, leaving 15 bases between the germline ends. The germline gives CDR1 LGHDT, CDR2 YNNKEL (reference sequence). This CDR3 is 17 amino acids long. The CDR3 nucleotides read TGTGCCAGCAGCCAAGATGGCAGGGTATCGGGTAACTATGGCTACACCTTC. This codes for CASSQDGRVSGNYGYTF.

This chain connects TRBV18 to TRBJ2-7, with 8 bases fitting TRBD2. V gave up 2 bases and J gave up 3 bases; unmatched junction bases: 6. Per germline, CDR1 KGHSH and CDR2 LQKENI. This CDR3 is built from 15 residues. In nucleotides, the CDR3 is TGTGCCAGCTCACCATGGGGCGGGGGGTACTACGAGCAGTACTTC. Its translation: CASSPWGGGYYEQYF.

The J gene is TRBJ2-1, the V gene TRBV21-1; no DNA check was done on the table's D call, TRBD2. TRBV21-1 has pseudogene status. This CDR3 spans 15 amino acids. CDR3 sequence (DNA): TGTGCCAGCAGTCTACTAGCGCCGCCTTACAATGAGCAGTTCTTC. Translating gives CASSLLAPPYNEQFF.

The chain links TRBV15 to TRBJ1-5; 9 positions agree with TRBD1. The J segment lost 9 bases and the V segment lost 4 bases, leaving 7 bases of the junction unmatched. This CDR3 spans 14 amino acids. Germline CDR1 and CDR2: LNHNV and YYDKDF (reference sequence). The CDR3, as DNA: TGTGCCACCAGCAAACAGGGGGCCCTCTCGCCCCAGCATTTT. This codes for CATSKQGALSPQHF.

The chain employs TRBV12-5 and TRBJ2-7; D gene ambiguous. Germline-derived CDR1 and CDR2 are LGHNT and FRNRAP. Trimming stripped 2 bases from V and 6 bases from J, with 2 bases between. CDR3 length: 10 amino acids. For the CDR3, the DNA is TGTGCTAGTGGTTTGCGCGAGCAGTACTTC. This codes for CASGLREQYF.

V gene TRBV18 combines with J gene TRBJ1-5; D remains ambiguous. Trimming cost V 2 bases and J 2 bases, with 16 bases left between them. The germline CDR1 and CDR2 sequences are KGHSH and LQKENI. CDR3 length: 17 amino acids. The CDR3 DNA is TGTGCCAGCTCACCATCGATGATCGGGTCGGGCAATCAGCCCCAGCATTTT. Its translation: CASSPSMIGSGNQPQHF.

The J gene is TRBJ1-5, the V gene TRBV19; TRBD1 might be the D (6 bases). CDR3 length: 18 residues. The germline V gene has CDR1 LNHDA and CDR2 SQIVND (reference sequence). V lost 5 bases and J 0 bases, leaving 20 bases between the germline ends. The CDR3, as DNA: TGTGCCAGTAGTCCCCCCTCAGACACAGGGAATAGCAATCAGCCCCAGCATTTT. Translating it yields CASSPPSDTGNSNQPQHF.